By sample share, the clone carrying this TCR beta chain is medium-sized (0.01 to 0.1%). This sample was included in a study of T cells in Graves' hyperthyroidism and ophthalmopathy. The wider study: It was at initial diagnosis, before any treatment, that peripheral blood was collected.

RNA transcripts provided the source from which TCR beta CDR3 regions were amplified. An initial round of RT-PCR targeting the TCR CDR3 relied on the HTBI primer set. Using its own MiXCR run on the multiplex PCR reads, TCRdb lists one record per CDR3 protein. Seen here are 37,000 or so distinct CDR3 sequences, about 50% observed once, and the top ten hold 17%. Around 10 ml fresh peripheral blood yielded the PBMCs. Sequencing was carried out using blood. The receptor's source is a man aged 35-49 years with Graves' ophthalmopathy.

The CDR3 sequence: CASIWDRGRETQYF. The DNA of the CDR3 is TGTGCCAGCATTTGGGACAGGGGCAGGGAGACCCAGTACTTC. V is TRBV2 and J is TRBJ2-5; TRBD1 agrees at 10 bases. Losses at the gene ends were 7 bases for V and 5 bases for J; bases not matched to a gene: 7. This CDR3 is built from 14 residues. CDR1 and CDR2 from the germline V gene are SNHLY and FYNNEI.